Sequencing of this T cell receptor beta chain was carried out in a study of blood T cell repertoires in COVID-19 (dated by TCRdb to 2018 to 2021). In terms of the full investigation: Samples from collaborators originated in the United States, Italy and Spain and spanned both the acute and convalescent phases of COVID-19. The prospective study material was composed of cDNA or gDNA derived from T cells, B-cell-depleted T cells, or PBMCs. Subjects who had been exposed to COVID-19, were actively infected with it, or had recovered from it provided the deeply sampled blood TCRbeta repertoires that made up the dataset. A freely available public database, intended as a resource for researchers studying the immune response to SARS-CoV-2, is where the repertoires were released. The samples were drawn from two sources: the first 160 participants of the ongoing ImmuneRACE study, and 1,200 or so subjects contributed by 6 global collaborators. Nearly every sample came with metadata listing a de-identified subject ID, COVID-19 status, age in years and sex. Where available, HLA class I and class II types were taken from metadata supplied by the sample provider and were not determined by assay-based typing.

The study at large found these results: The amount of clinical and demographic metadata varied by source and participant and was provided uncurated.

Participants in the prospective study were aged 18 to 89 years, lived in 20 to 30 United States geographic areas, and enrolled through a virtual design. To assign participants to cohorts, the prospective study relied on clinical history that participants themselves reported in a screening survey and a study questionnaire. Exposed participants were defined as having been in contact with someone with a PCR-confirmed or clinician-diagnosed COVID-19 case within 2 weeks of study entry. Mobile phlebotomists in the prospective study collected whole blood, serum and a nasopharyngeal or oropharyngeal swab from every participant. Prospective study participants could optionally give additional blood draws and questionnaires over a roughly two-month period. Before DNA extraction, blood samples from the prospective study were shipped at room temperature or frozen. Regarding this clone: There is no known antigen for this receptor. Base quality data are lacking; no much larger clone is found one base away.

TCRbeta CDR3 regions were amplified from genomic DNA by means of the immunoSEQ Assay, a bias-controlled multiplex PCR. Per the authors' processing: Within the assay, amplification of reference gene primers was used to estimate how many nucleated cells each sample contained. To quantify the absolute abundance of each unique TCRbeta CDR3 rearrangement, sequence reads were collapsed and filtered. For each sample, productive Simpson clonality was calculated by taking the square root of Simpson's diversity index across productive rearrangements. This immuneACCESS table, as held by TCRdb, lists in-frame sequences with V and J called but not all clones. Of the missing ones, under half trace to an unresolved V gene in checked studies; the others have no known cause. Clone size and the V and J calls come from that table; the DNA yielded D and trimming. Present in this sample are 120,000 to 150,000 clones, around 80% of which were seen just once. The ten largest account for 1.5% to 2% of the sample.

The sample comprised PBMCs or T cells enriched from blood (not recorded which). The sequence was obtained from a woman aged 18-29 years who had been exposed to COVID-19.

The CDR3 region reads CALPRAGHSNQPQHF. The DNA reads TGTGCCCTCCCTCGAGCAGGTCATAGCAATCAGCCCCAGCATTTT. Recombination linked TRBV6-5 to TRBJ1-5; the D gene lacks a confident call. The germline V gene gives CDR1 as MNHEY and CDR2 as SVGAGI. Its CDR3 holds 15 amino acids, cysteine through phenylalanine. The sequence is cut down to CDR3 DNA, 45 bases in frame from base 1. V is clipped by 11 bases and J by 0 bases, and the sequence between their germline boundaries is 17 bases long.